The TCR beta chain under discussion was sequenced for a study of a mutant IDH1 vaccine in newly diagnosed glioma. Overall study context: Following radiotherapy alone, or alongside temozolomide cycles, vaccination was started after an interval of 4-6 weeks.

Libraries were prepared by immunoSEQ multiplex PCR; TCRdb keeps only in-frame clonotypes and omits some of them. The table lists roughly 45,000 clones, roughly 84% of them singletons. This clone was observed a single time. Its antigen is undetermined. At one boundary the junction diverges from the germline segment, which might be a read error. Indicated time point: week 23, last vaccination. Alongside topical imiquimod, each dose of vaccine comprised 300 ug of mutant IDH1 20-mer peptide. Study-level findings and limits: A vaccine-induced immune response developed in about 93% of the patients. Changes in top peripheral clonotypes did not appear linked to pseudoprogression.

Here the sequenced sample was PBMCs, taken from a glioma patient whose treatment included an IDH1 peptide vaccine. This clonotype was obtained from a young woman with glioma. Some clones in this sample may be carry-over from other donors' samples.

CDR3 sequence reads: CASSITGTRDQPQHF. DNA of the CDR3: TGTGCCAGCAGCATAACCGGGACACGGGACCAGCCCCAGCATTTT. The chain has TRBV7-3 and TRBJ1-5; D perhaps matches TRBD1 (6 bases). CDR3 length: 15 residues. CDR1 SGHTA and CDR2 FQGTGA come from the germline V gene.